This passage covers 32 T cell receptor beta chains from one sample sequenced in a study of T cell responses to AZD1222 COVID-19 vaccine. Clones were sequenced by immunoSEQ multiplex PCR, and TCRdb holds only the in-frame ones, with some missing. The table shows 65,000 to 85,000 clones, with more than 90% occurring only once. Sequenced here: peripheral blood, sampled on day 0 of AZD1222 vaccination. All receptors derive from an adult in good health.

This clone was detected once. The chain carries TRBV27 and TRBJ1-1; 8 nucleotides agree with TRBD1. The ends lost 0 bases at V and 1 base at J; junction bases unmatched: 1. This CDR3 is built from 15 residues. Germline assignment: CDR1 MNHEY and CDR2 SMNVEV (reference sequence). CDR3 sequence: CASSLSQGANTEAFF. In DNA, the CDR3 is TGTGCCAGCAGTTTATCGCAGGGGGCGAACACTGAAGCTTTCTTT.

V usage is TRBV29-1 and J usage is TRBJ1-4; possible D gene TRBD1, 5 bases. Germline values: CDR1 SQVTM, CDR2 ANQGSEA. With 6 bases removed from V and 0 bases from J, the gap between germline ends came to 11 bases. The CDR3 covers 14 residues. The CDR3 region has the DNA TGCAGCGTGGGGGACTCCACAACTAATGAAAAACTGTTTTTT. The encoded protein is CSVGDSTTNEKLFF.

V gene TRBV24-1 combines with J gene TRBJ1-5, with D tentatively TRBD1 (6 bases). V dropped 10 bases and J dropped 2 bases, with 14 bases sitting between them. Per germline, CDR1 KGHDR and CDR2 SFDVKD. This CDR3 spans 14 amino acids. This chain's CDR3 is CATGGGEGNQPQHF. In DNA form, the CDR3 reads TGTGCCACTGGGGGGGGCGAGGGCAATCAGCCCCAGCATTTT.

The chain couples TRBV7-2 to TRBJ1-1; TRBD1 is a possible D gene (5 bases). Germline V gene data show CDR1 as SGHTA and CDR2 as FQGNSA. CDR3 length equals 13 residues. The germline V and J ends were trimmed by 5 bases and 1 base, with 8 bases remaining between them. The CDR3 region has the DNA TGTGCCAGCAGCGTACAGGAGAACACTGAAGCTTTCTTT. This translates into CASSVQENTEAFF.

The chain couples TRBV5-6 to TRBJ1-4, with unresolved D. The CDR3 runs to 17 residues. Deletions cut 2 bases from V and 6 bases from J, with 20 bases between. Germline CDR1 is SGHDT and CDR2 is YYEEEE. CDR3 coding DNA: TGTGCCAGCAGCTTTGGGCGGACCCTAAGCCCTTATGAAAAACTGTTTTTT. This codes for CASSFGRTLSPYEKLFF.

V is TRBV7-2 and J is TRBJ1-2; 8 bases fit TRBD1. This CDR3 comprises 15 residues. Germline assignment: CDR1 SGHTA and CDR2 FQGNSA. V shed 6 bases, J shed 0 bases, and the junction held 6 bases outside the gene matches. The CDR3 loop is CASRQGGQSNYGYTF. CDR3 bases: TGTGCCAGCAGACAGGGGGGCCAATCTAACTATGGCTACACCTTC. Using reference TRBV7-2 and TRBJ1-2 for the parts outside the CDR3, the full variable domain is GAGVSQSPSNKVTEKGKDVELRCDPISGHTALYWYRQSLGQGLEFLIYFQGNSAPDKSGLPSDRFSAERTGGSVSTLTIQRTQQEDSAVYLCASRQGGQSNYGYTFGSGTRLTVV.

This clone appeared once. J is TRBJ1-1 and V is TRBV25-1, with D tentatively TRBD1 (6 bases). Germline values: CDR1 MGHDK, CDR2 SYGVNS. Between the trimmed V and J ends, which lost 4 bases and 7 bases, there was a span of 16 bases. CDR3 length: 14 residues. This chain's CDR3 is CASSATGWGGEAFF. As DNA, the CDR3 is TGTGCCAGCAGTGCTACAGGGTGGGGAGGTGAAGCTTTCTTT.

The CDR3 sequence: CSVRGTQDGSYEQYF. The CDR3 DNA reads as TGCAGCGTTCGTGGTACCCAGGATGGGTCCTACGAGCAGTACTTC. The V call is TRBV29-1, the J call TRBJ2-7, with unresolved D. V lost 5 bases to trimming and J lost 1 base, with 18 bases between them. This CDR3 has 15 residues. The V gene's germline CDR1 is SQVTM and CDR2 ANQGSEA.

This sequence joins TRBV28 and TRBJ1-3, with TRBD1 matching 7 bases. Losses at the gene ends were 6 bases for V and 4 bases for J; bases not matched to a gene: 6. The V gene's germline CDR1 is MDHEN and CDR2 SYDVKM. This CDR3 has 14 amino acids. This CDR3 reads CASRLQGDGNTIYF. The CDR3, as DNA: TGTGCCAGCAGGCTTCAGGGGGACGGAAACACCATATATTTT.

This clone was recorded only once. The rearrangement links TRBV20-1 to TRBJ2-1; 11 bases match TRBD2. V lost 3 bases and J lost 9; bases outside the gene matches: 10. Germline CDR1 DFQATT, CDR2 SNEGSKA (reference sequence). The CDR3 spans 15 residues. In DNA, the CDR3 is TGCAGTGCTAGTAGGCTAGCGGGGGGAGGAGGTGAGCAGTTCTTC. Translated: CSASRLAGGGGEQFF.

The chain uses TRBV3-1 (or the pseudogene TRBV3-2) and TRBJ2-1; 7 bases line up with TRBD2. The V segment lost 5 bases and the J segment 9 bases; nucleotides outside the gene matches: 4. CDR1 is LGHDT and CDR2 is YNNKEL in the germline V gene (reference sequence). The CDR3 consists of 12 residues. In DNA form, the CDR3 reads TGTGCCAGCAGCGTTCCGGGGGGTGAGCAGTTCTTC. It specifies CASSVPGGEQFF.

The gene calls are TRBV15 and TRBJ2-7; TRBD2 agrees at 8 bases. Unmatched junction bases numbered 12, after V lost 3 bases and J lost 5 bases. Germline V gene data show CDR1 as LNHNV and CDR2 as YYDKDF (reference sequence). CDR3 length: 16 residues. CDR3 bases: TGTGCCACCAGCAGGATGGGGCGGGGGGCGCCTCACGAGCAGTACTTC. Translated: CATSRMGRGAPHEQYF.

J is TRBJ1-5 and V is TRBV19; 7 nucleotides line up with TRBD1. Per the germline V gene, CDR1 is LNHDA and CDR2 is SQIVND (reference sequence). This CDR3 has 17 residues. J lost 0 bases, V lost 1 base, and 6 bases had no gene match. DNA of the CDR3: TGTGCCAGTAGTATAGGAAGACAGGGATATAGCAATCAGCCCCAGCATTTT. This encodes CASSIGRQGYSNQPQHF.

V usage is TRBV3-1 (or the pseudogene TRBV3-2) and J usage is TRBJ2-1; D perhaps matches TRBD1 (5 bases). Germline loops: CDR1 LGHDT, CDR2 YNNKEL (reference sequence). The CDR3 runs to 13 residues. V gave up 0 bases and J gave up 15 bases, with 15 bases separating them. CDR3 sequence reads: CASSQDRVQGRFF. CDR3 bases: TGTGCCAGCAGCCAAGATAGGGTCCAGGGCCGGTTCTTC.

The rearrangement joins TRBV14 to TRBJ2-5, with TRBD1 matching over 9 bases. V dropped 4 bases and J dropped 7; count of bases not matched to a gene: 4. Germline values: CDR1 SGHDN, CDR2 FVKESK. CDR3 length equals 13 residues. This chain's CDR3 is CASSPTGGVTQYF. CDR3 nucleotide sequence: TGTGCCAGCAGCCCGACAGGGGGAGTGACCCAGTACTTC.

A few counts support this clone. This sequence joins TRBV4-2 and TRBJ1-6, with D unclear. V was clipped by 3 bases and J by 10 bases, with 16 bases between them. Germline V gene data show CDR1 as LGHNA and CDR2 as YNFKEQ. CDR3 length equals 15 residues. CDR3 sequence: CASSQVLGRGSPLHF. The CDR3 DNA is TGTGCCAGCAGCCAGGTCCTCGGGCGGGGATCACCCCTCCACTTT.

The V and J genes are TRBV28 and TRBJ2-3; 8 nucleotides match TRBD1. After removal of 9 bases from V and 0 bases from J, the junction contained 5 bases not matched to a gene. CDR3 length: 14 amino acids. Germline CDR1 MDHEN, CDR2 SYDVKM. This CDR3 is CASSGGESTDTQYF. The CDR3 region has the DNA TGTGCCAGTTCAGGGGGCGAAAGCACAGATACGCAGTATTTT.

The chain uses TRBV6-4 and TRBJ2-5; TRBD1 agrees at 9 bases. CDR3 length: 14 residues. Germline V gene sequence: CDR1 MRHNA, CDR2 SNTAGT. Trimming took 9 bases from V and 5 from J; bases not matched to a gene: 10. This chain's CDR3 is CASSGTGIGETQYF. CDR3 bases: TGTGCCAGTTCCGGGACAGGGATAGGGGAGACCCAGTACTTC.

This chain joins TRBV7-9 and TRBJ1-1; D not resolved. CDR3 length: 13 residues. V shed 1 base and J shed 10 bases, with 13 bases lying between them. Looked up from germline, CDR1 is SEHNR and CDR2 is FQNEAQ (reference sequence). The CDR3 here is CASSLGFAEGAFF. The CDR3, as DNA: TGTGCCAGCAGCTTAGGTTTCGCCGAGGGAGCTTTCTTT. Full variable domain (missing parts from reference TRBV7-9 and TRBJ1-1): DTGVSQNPRHKITKRGQNVTFRCDPISEHNRLYWYRQTLGQGPEFLTYFQNEAQLEKSRLLSDRFSAERPKGSFSTLEIQRTEQGDSAMYLCASSLGFAEGAFFGQGTRLTVV.

This clone turned up a few times. The chain joins TRBV3-1 (or the pseudogene TRBV3-2) to TRBJ1-2; 8 positions match TRBD1. This CDR3 contains 13 residues. The junction had 4 bases not matched to a gene; V was cut back by 4 bases and J by 6 bases. Germline CDR1 and CDR2: LGHDT and YNNKEL (reference sequence). For the CDR3, the DNA is TGTGCCAGCAGCCCAACAGGGGGGGATGGCTACACCTTC. It encodes CASSPTGGDGYTF.

The chain has TRBV19 and TRBJ2-1; D is ambiguous. Germline V CDR1 and CDR2: LNHDA, SQIVND (reference sequence). The V end was cut by 3 bases, the J end by 6 bases, with 6 bases between. The CDR3 has 12 amino acids. CDR3 sequence reads: CASSMTANEQFF. In DNA form, the CDR3 reads TGTGCCAGTAGTATGACGGCCAATGAGCAGTTCTTC.

The rearrangement joins TRBV30 to TRBJ2-1; 7 nucleotides line up with TRBD1. Losses at the gene ends were 3 bases for V and 4 bases for J; bases not matched to a gene: 6. This CDR3 is 14 amino acids long. The V gene's germline CDR1 is GTSNPN and CDR2 SVGIG (reference sequence). The CDR3 here is CAWRTGVGYNEQFF. CDR3 sequence (DNA): TGTGCCTGGAGAACAGGGGTGGGGTACAATGAGCAGTTCTTC.

This clone was observed a few times. This chain joins TRBV6-1 and TRBJ1-5, with unresolved D. Germline CDR1 is MNHNS and CDR2 is SASEGT. V was shortened by 1 base and J by 3 bases, with 10 bases between the two germline ends. The CDR3 has 15 residues. CDR3 nucleotides: TGTGCCAGCAGTGAAGGCAGCTCCGACAATCAGCCCCAGCATTTT. The encoded protein is CASSEGSSDNQPQHF.

This clone was detected only once. The CDR3 region has the DNA TGTGCCACCAGCAGAGATTTTATTTGGGGAGGTCCGAACACTGAAGCTTTCTTT. Protein: CATSRDFIWGGPNTEAFF. The V and J genes are TRBV15 and TRBJ1-1, with D unresolved. The V gene lost 0 bases and the J gene lost 1 base, with 18 bases spanning the gap. The germline CDR1 and CDR2 sequences are LNHNV and YYDKDF (reference sequence). The length of the CDR3 is 18 residues.

This chain uses TRBV7-9 with TRBJ2-1; D gene uncertain. There are 12 residues in the CDR3. Germline loops: CDR1 SEHNR, CDR2 FQNEAQ (reference sequence). Trimming removed 1 base from V and 10 bases from J, with 8 bases in between. Written as DNA, the CDR3 is TGTGCCAGCAGCTTAGACGTAGAGGAGCAGTTCTTC. Amino acid sequence: CASSLDVEEQFF.

The rearrangement links TRBV28 to TRBJ2-7, with D perhaps TRBD2 (7 bases). Trimming took off 6 bases at V and 11 bases at J, with 23 bases between the two ends. This CDR3 is 14 amino acids long. The germline CDR1 and CDR2 sequences are MDHEN and SYDVKM. For the CDR3, the DNA is TGTGCCAGCAGCTGGGACCCGGTGGGGGGGCCCAAGTACTTC. Its translation: CASSWDPVGGPKYF.

This chain connects TRBV18 to TRBJ1-1; the D is unclear. The germline gives CDR1 KGHSH, CDR2 LQKENI. This CDR3 region has 13 residues. V was trimmed by 3 bases and J by 6 bases, leaving 11 bases between them. The CDR3 DNA reads TGTGCCAGCTCACCGTCCTTGGTTTCTGAAGCTTTCTTT. Its translation: CASSPSLVSEAFF.

V gene TRBV6-1 combines with J gene TRBJ1-2; weak D call: TRBD1 (6 bases). This CDR3 spans 13 amino acids. The germline V gene has CDR1 MNHNS and CDR2 SASEGT. With 2 bases removed from V and 4 bases from J, the gap between germline ends came to 8 bases. The CDR3, as DNA: TGTGCCAGCAGTGAATCAGGGGTCTATGGCTACACCTTC. Translated: CASSESGVYGYTF.

This sequence joins TRBV5-1 and TRBJ2-3; the match to TRBD1 covers 10 bases. This CDR3 contains 15 residues. V trimming: 5 bases; J trimming: 1 base; junction bases outside the gene matches: 4. CDR1 and CDR2 from the germline V gene are SGHRS and YFSETQ. The CDR3 spells CASRDGTGGTDTQYF. As DNA, the CDR3 is TGCGCCAGCAGGGACGGGACAGGGGGCACAGATACGCAGTATTTT.

This sequence joins TRBV5-4 and TRBJ2-1; 7 bases map to TRBD2. The CDR3 is 15 amino acids. Germline V CDR1 and CDR2: SGHNT, YYREEE (reference sequence). Trimming cost V 0 bases and J 2 bases; bases outside gene matches: 2. This CDR3 reads CASSLDRGAYNEQFF. The CDR3 bases are TGTGCCAGCAGCTTGGACCGGGGGGCCTACAATGAGCAGTTCTTC.

The chain couples TRBV5-1 to TRBJ2-3, with unresolved D. V was shortened by 7 bases and J by 2 bases, with 8 bases between the two germline ends. In germline, CDR1 is SGHRS, CDR2 YFSETQ. This CDR3 contains 12 residues. Here the CDR3 DNA reads TGCGCCAGCGGATCCACCACAGATACGCAGTATTTT. Amino acids: CASGSTTDTQYF.

The CDR3 nucleotides are TGTGCCAGCAGTGGGGGATATTCCTACAATGAGCAGTTCTTC. This gives the protein CASSGGYSYNEQFF. The chain joins TRBV27 to TRBJ2-1, with D possibly being TRBD1 or TRBD2 (5 bases each). CDR1 is MNHEY, CDR2 SMNVEV, per germline (reference sequence). The CDR3 consists of 14 residues. With 5 bases removed from V and 1 base from J, the gap between germline ends came to 9 bases.